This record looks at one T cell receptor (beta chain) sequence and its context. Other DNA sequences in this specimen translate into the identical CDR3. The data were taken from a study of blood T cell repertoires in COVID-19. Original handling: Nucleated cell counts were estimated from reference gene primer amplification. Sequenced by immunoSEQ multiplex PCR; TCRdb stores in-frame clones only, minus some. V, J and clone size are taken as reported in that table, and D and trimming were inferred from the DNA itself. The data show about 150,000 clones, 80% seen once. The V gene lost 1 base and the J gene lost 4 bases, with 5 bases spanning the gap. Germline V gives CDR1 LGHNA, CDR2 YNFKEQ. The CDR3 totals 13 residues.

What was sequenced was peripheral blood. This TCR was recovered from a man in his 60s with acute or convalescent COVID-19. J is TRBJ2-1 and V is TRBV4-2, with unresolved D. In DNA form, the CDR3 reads TGTGCCAGCAGCCAAGGCGGATACAATGAGCAGTTCTTC. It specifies CASSQGGYNEQFF.